The clone carrying this T cell receptor beta chain was picked up many times. What it recognizes is unknown. TCRdb processed the 5' RACE reads anew with MiXCR; each CDR3 protein has one entry. The profile covers around 230,000 distinct CDR3 sequences, with 8% to 9.5% appearing a single time and almost 7% taken by the ten largest. This entry is derived from a study of CD8 T cells in ankylosing spondylitis. Overall study findings and caveats: Researchers reportedly found disease-linked clones significantly enriched in matched ankylosing spondylitis synovial fluid.

Trimming took 5 bases from V and 2 from J, leaving 9 bases between them. CDR3 length equals 13 residues. CDR1 and CDR2 from the germline V gene are KGHDR and SFDVKD. The chain carries TRBV24-1 and TRBJ2-7, with D perhaps matching TRBD2 (5 bases). The clonotype was recovered from a male donor with ankylosing spondylitis or in good health (not recorded which). The sample comprised blood, either unsorted or a sorted T cell fraction (not recorded which). CDR3 loop: CATSASSPYEQYF. CDR3 sequence (DNA): TGTGCCACCAGTGCTTCTAGCCCCTACGAGCAGTACTTC.